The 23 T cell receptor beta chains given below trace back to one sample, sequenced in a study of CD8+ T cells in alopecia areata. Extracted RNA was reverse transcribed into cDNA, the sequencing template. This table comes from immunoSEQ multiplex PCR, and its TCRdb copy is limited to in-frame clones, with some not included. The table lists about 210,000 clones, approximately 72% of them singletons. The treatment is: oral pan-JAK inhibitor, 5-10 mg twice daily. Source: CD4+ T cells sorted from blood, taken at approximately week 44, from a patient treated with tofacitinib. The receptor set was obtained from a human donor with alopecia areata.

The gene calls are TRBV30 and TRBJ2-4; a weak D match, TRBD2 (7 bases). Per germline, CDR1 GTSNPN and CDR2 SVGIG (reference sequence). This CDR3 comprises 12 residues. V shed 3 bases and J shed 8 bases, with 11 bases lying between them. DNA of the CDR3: TGTGCCTGGAGCGGGGGGCCGGACATTCAGTACTTC. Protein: CAWSGGPDIQYF.

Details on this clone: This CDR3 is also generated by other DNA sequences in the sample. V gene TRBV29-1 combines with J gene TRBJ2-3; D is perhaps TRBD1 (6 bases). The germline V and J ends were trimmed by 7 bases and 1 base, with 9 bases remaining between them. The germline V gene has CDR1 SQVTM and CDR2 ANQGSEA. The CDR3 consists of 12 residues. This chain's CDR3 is CSGSGGTDTQYF. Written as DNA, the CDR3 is TGCAGCGGGTCAGGGGGCACAGATACGCAGTATTTT.

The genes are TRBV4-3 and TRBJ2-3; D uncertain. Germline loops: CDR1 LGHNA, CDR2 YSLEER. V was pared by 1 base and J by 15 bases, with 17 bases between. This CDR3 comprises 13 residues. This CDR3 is CASSQGLGPPLYF. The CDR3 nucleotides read TGCGCCAGCAGCCAAGGGTTAGGGCCCCCCCTATATTTT.

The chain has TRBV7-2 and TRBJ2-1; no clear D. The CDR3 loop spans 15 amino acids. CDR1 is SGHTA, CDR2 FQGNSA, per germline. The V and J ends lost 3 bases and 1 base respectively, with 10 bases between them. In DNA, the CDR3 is TGTGCCAGCAGCTTCGTAGGCAGGTCCTACAATGAGCAGTTCTTC. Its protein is CASSFVGRSYNEQFF.

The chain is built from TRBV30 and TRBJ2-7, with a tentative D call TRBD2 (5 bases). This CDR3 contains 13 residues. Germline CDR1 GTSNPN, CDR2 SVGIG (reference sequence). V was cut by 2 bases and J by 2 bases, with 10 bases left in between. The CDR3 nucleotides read TGTGCCTGGAGTCCGGGATCCACCTACGAGCAGTACTTC. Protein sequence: CAWSPGSTYEQYF. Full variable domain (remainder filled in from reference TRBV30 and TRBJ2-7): SQTIHQWPATLVQPVGSPLSLECTVEGTSNPNLYWYRQAAGRGLQLLFYSVGIGQISSEVPQNLSASRPQDRQFILSSKKLLLSDSGFYLCAWSPGSTYEQYFGPGTRLTVT.

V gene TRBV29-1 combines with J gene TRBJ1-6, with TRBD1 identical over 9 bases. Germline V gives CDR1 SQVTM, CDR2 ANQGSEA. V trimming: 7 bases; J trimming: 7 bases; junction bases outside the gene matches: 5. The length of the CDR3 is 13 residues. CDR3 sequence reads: CSARDRENSPLHF. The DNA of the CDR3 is TGCAGCGCCCGGGACAGGGAGAATTCACCCCTCCACTTT.

This chain's CDR3 is CSGSLRQGNTGELFF. In DNA form, the CDR3 reads TGCAGCGGCAGCCTCAGACAGGGTAACACCGGGGAGCTGTTTTTT. The genes are TRBV29-1 and TRBJ2-2, with 7 positions matching TRBD1. From germline, CDR1 is SQVTM and CDR2 ANQGSEA. J was trimmed by 2 bases and V by 7 bases; bases with no gene match: 10. The CDR3 contains 15 residues.

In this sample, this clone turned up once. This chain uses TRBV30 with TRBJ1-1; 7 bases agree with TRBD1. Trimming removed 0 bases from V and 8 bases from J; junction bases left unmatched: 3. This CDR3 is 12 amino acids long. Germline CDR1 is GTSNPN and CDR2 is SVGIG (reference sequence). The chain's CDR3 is CAWSVWDSEAFF. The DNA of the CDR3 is TGTGCCTGGAGTGTCTGGGACAGCGAAGCTTTCTTT.

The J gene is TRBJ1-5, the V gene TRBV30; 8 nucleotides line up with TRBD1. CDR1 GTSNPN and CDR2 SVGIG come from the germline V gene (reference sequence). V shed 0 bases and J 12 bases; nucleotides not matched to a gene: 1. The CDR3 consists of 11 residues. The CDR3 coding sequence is TGTGCCTGGAGTGTTGGACAGGGCCAGCATTTT. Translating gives CAWSVGQGQHF.

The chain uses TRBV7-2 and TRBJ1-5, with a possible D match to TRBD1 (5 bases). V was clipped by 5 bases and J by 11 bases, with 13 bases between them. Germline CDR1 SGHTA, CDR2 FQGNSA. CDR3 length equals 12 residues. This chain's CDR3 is CASSPQGASQHF. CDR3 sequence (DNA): TGTGCCAGCAGCCCCCAAGGGGCTTCCCAGCATTTT.

The CDR3 reads CASSYSGRDYGYTF. The CDR3 nucleotides are TGTGCCAGCAGTTACTCGGGGAGGGACTATGGCTACACCTTC. V is TRBV6-6 and J is TRBJ1-2; no clear D. The CDR3 spans 14 residues. Trimming removed 0 bases from V and 3 bases from J, with 8 bases in between. The germline V gene encodes CDR1 MNHNY and CDR2 SVGAGI (reference sequence).

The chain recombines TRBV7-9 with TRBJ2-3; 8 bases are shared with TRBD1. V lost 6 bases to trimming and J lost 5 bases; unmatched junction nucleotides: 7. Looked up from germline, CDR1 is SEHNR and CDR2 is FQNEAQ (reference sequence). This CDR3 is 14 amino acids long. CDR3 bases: TGTGCCAGCAGTTTCGACAGGGGTCGAGATACGCAGTATTTT. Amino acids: CASSFDRGRDTQYF.

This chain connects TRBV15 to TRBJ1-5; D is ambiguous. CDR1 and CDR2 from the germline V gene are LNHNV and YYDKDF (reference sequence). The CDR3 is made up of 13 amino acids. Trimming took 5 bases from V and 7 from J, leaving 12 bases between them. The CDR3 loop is CATSPVVDQPQHF. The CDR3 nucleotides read TGTGCCACCAGCCCGGTGGTGGACCAGCCCCAGCATTTT. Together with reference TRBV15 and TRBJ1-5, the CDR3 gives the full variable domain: DAMVIQNPRYQVTQFGKPVTLSCSQTLNHNVMYWYQQKSSQAPKLLFHYYDKDFNNEADTPDNFQSRRPNTSFCFLDIRSPGLGDTAMYLCATSPVVDQPQHFGDGTRLSIL.

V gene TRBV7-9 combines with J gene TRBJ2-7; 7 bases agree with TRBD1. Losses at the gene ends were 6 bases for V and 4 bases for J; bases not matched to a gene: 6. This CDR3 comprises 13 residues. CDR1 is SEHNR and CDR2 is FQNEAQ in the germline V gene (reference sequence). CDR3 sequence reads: CASSRQGHYEQYF. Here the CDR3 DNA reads TGTGCCAGCAGTCGACAGGGCCATTACGAGCAGTACTTC.

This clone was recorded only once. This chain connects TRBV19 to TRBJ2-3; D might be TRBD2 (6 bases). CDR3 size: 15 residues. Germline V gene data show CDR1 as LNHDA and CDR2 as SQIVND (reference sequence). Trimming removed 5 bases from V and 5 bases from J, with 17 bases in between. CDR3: CASSFSGVVGDTQYF. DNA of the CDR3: TGTGCCAGTAGTTTTTCGGGGGTCGTCGGAGATACGCAGTATTTT.

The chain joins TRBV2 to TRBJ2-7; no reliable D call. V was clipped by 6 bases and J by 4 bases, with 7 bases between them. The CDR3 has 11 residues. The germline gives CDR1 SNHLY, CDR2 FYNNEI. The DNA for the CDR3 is TGTGCCAGCAGCCCTTTTTACGAGCAGTACTTC. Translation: CASSPFYEQYF.

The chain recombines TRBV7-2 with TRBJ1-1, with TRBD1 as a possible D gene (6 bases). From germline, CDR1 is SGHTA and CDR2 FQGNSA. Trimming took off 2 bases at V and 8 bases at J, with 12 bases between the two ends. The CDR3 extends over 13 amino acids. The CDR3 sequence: CASSLFPTGEAFF. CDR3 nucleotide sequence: TGTGCCAGCAGCTTATTTCCGACAGGAGAAGCTTTCTTT.

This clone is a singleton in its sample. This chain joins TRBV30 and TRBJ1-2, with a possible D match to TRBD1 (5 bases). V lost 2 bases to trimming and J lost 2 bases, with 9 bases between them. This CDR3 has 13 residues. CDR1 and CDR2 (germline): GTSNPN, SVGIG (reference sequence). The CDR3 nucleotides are TGTGCCTGGAGTCGGGGGGTCAACTATGGCTACACCTTC. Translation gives CAWSRGVNYGYTF.

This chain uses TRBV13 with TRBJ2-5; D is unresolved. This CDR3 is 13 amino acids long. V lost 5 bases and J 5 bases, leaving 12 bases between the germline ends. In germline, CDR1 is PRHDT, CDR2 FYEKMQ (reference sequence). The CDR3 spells CASSAIGSETQYF. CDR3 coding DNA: TGTGCCAGCAGCGCCATAGGATCGGAGACCCAGTACTTC.

The CDR3 protein is CSAYGTDTQYF. The DNA of the CDR3 is TGCAGTGCTTACGGCACAGATACGCAGTATTTT. V usage is TRBV20-1 and J usage is TRBJ2-3; D remains unclear. Germline V gene data show CDR1 as DFQATT and CDR2 as SNEGSKA (reference sequence). The CDR3 totals 11 residues. V lost 5 bases to trimming and J lost 1 base, with 4 bases between them.

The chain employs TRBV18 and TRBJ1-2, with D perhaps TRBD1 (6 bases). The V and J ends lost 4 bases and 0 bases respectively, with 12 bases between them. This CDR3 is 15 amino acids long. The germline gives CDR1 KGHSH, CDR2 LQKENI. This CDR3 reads CASSQGDTTNYGYTF. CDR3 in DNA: TGTGCCAGCTCACAGGGGGATACGACTAACTATGGCTACACCTTC.

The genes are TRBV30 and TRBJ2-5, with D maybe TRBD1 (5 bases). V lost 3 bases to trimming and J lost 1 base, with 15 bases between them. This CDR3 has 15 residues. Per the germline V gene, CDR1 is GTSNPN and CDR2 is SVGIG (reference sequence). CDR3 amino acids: CAWSSLDTTQETQYF. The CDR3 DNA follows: TGTGCCTGGAGCTCTTTGGACACGACCCAAGAGACCCAGTACTTC.

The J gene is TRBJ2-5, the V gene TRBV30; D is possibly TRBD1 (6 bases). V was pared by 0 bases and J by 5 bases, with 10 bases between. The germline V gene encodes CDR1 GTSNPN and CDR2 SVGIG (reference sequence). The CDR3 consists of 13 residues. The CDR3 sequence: CAWSVSRGETQYF. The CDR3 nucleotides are TGTGCCTGGAGTGTATCCAGGGGTGAGACCCAGTACTTC.